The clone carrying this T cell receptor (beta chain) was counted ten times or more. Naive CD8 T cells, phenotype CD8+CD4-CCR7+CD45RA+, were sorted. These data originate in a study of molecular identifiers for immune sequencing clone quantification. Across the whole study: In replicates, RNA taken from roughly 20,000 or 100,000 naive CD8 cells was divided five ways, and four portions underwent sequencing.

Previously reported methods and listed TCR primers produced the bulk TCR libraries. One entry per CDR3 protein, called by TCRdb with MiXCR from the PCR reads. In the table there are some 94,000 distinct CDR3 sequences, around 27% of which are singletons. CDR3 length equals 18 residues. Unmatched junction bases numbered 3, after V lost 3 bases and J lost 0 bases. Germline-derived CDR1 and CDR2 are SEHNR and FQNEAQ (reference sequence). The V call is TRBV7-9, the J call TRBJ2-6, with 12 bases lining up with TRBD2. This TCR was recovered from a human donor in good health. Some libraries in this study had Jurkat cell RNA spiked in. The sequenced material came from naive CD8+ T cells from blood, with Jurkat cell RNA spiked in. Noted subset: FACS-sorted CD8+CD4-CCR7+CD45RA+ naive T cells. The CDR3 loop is CASSFPTSGGSGANVLTF. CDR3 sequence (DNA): TGTGCCAGCAGCTTTCCGACTAGCGGGGGCTCTGGGGCCAACGTCCTGACTTTC.